The 18 T cell receptor beta chains listed next were all sequenced from one sample in a study of cytomegalovirus exposure and HLA in healthy donors. A multiplex PCR was run with 60 Vbeta primers and 13 Jbeta primers. Sequencing used immunoSEQ multiplex PCR; TCRdb keeps in-frame clones, though not all of them. The sample has some 110,000 clones, about 76% seen once. The specimen was PBMCs. These receptor sequences come from a woman aged 55-69 years in good health and CMV-seropositive.

In this sample, this clone turned up once. The chain has TRBV27 and TRBJ1-1; D is perhaps TRBD1 (5 bases). This CDR3 contains 14 residues. Germline CDR1 is MNHEY and CDR2 is SMNVEV (reference sequence). V was pared by 3 bases and J by 4 bases, with 12 bases between. The CDR3 DNA sequence: TGTGCCAGCAGTTTTAATGCGGGGGGCACTGAAGCTTTCTTT. Its protein product is CASSFNAGGTEAFF.

This chain links TRBV7-9 with TRBJ1-1; D possibly corresponds to TRBD1 (5 bases). Trimming removed 2 bases at V and 5 bases at J, with 21 bases between. There are 17 residues in the CDR3. Germline assignment: CDR1 SEHNR and CDR2 FQNEAQ (reference sequence). Written as DNA, the CDR3 is TGTGCCAGCAGCTTATTTGGAAGCGGGGGTGGGCGGACTGAAGCTTTCTTT. This translates into CASSLFGSGGGRTEAFF. The full variable domain, rest sourced from reference TRBV7-9 and TRBJ1-1, is DTGVSQNPRHKITKRGQNVTFRCDPISEHNRLYWYRQTLGQGPEFLTYFQNEAQLEKSRLLSDRFSAERPKGSFSTLEIQRTEQGDSAMYLCASSLFGSGGGRTEAFFGQGTRLTVV.

The chain carries TRBV18 and TRBJ2-2; TRBD2 aligns across 7 bases. V was pared by 2 bases and J by 4 bases, with 7 bases of the junction left unmatched. The germline V gene has CDR1 KGHSH and CDR2 LQKENI. This CDR3 region has 16 residues. The DNA of the CDR3 is TGTGCCAGCTCACCATCCCCGGGAGGAAGCACCGGGGAGCTGTTTTTT. Protein: CASSPSPGGSTGELFF. Combining the CDR3 with reference TRBV18 and TRBJ2-2 gives the whole variable domain NAGVMQNPRHLVRRRGQEARLRCSPMKGHSHVYWYRQLPEEGLKFMVYLQKENIIDESGMPKERFSAEFPKEGPSILRIQQVVRGDSAAYFCASSPSPGGSTGELFFGEGSRLTVL.

This rearrangement joins TRBV7-9 to TRBJ1-4, with D perhaps TRBD1 (6 bases). CDR1 SEHNR and CDR2 FQNEAQ come from the germline V gene (reference sequence). Trimming took 3 bases from V and 5 from J, leaving 19 bases between them. The CDR3 consists of 17 residues. The CDR3 loop reads CASSFNKGGQPNEKLFF. In nucleotides, the CDR3 is TGTGCCAGCAGCTTCAATAAAGGGGGACAACCGAATGAAAAACTGTTTTTT.

This chain connects TRBV29-1 to TRBJ2-3, with TRBD2 matching 11 bases. CDR3 length: 14 residues. Germline loops: CDR1 SQVTM, CDR2 ANQGSEA. Germline trimming cut 4 bases from V and 5 bases from J; bases unmatched to any gene: 5. CDR3 protein: CSVVLGLAGDTQYF. CDR3 nucleotides: TGCAGCGTTGTTCTCGGACTAGCGGGAGATACGCAGTATTTT.

The rearrangement links TRBV7-2 to TRBJ2-2; 8 nucleotides match TRBD2. V gave up 2 bases and J gave up 1 base; unmatched junction bases: 6. The CDR3 length is 17 residues. The germline CDR1 and CDR2 sequences are SGHTA and FQGNSA. The CDR3, as DNA: TGTGCCAGCAGCTTAATGCGCCTAGCGGGGAACACCGGGGAGCTGTTTTTT. This encodes CASSLMRLAGNTGELFF.

The chain employs TRBV5-1 and TRBJ1-1; no firm D call. CDR3 length equals 14 residues. The V and J ends lost 4 bases and 1 base respectively, with 11 bases between them. The germline CDR1 and CDR2 sequences are SGHRS and YFSETQ. The CDR3 is CASSGGYGNTEAFF. CDR3 nucleotide sequence: TGCGCCAGCAGCGGAGGGTATGGGAACACTGAAGCTTTCTTT.

The chain couples TRBV7-3 to TRBJ2-5; 7 nucleotides line up with TRBD1. The germline V gene encodes CDR1 SGHTA and CDR2 FQGTGA. CDR3 length: 13 amino acids. With V trimmed by 4 bases and J by 4 bases, 3 bases remained unmatched. The CDR3 DNA is TGTGCCAGCAGCTCGACAGGGAGAGAGACCCAGTACTTC. As protein: CASSSTGRETQYF.

The chain links TRBV9 to TRBJ1-5; TRBD1 matches 9 bases. Per the germline V gene, CDR1 is SGDLS and CDR2 is YYNGEE. CDR3 length: 14 amino acids. Trimming removed 0 bases from V and 11 bases from J; junction bases left unmatched: 6. The CDR3 region is CASSVGLGQGAQHF. The CDR3 nucleotides are TGTGCCAGCAGCGTAGGATTGGGACAGGGAGCCCAGCATTTT.

In its sample, this clone was seen once. The V gene is TRBV5-1, the J gene TRBJ2-1; D possibly corresponds to TRBD2 (6 bases). The V end was cut by 5 bases, the J end by 4 bases, with 16 bases between. Germline CDR1 SGHRS, CDR2 YFSETQ. The CDR3 is made up of 15 amino acids. For the CDR3, the DNA is TGCGCCAGCAGACGGGACTCTCCACCTTACAATGAGCAGTTCTTC. Translated, it gives CASRRDSPPYNEQFF.

The chain joins TRBV11-2 to TRBJ2-6; 7 nucleotides match TRBD1. The CDR3 loop spans 16 amino acids. V lost 5 bases, J lost 2 bases, and 6 bases stayed unmatched. The germline CDR1 and CDR2 sequences are SGHAT and FQNNGV. The CDR3 DNA reads TGTGCCAGCAGCGACAGGGCTAGGGCTGGGGCCAACGTCCTGACTTTC. Protein product: CASSDRARAGANVLTF.

This clone was observed a single time. The genes are TRBV6-5 and TRBJ2-7, with D possibly being TRBD1 (7 bases). The CDR3 runs 11 residues. V dropped 11 bases and J dropped 7 bases, with 15 bases sitting between them. Germline CDR1 is MNHEY and CDR2 is SVGAGI. The CDR3 spells CAAKGAGEQYF. The CDR3 nucleotides are TGTGCCGCCAAGGGGGCGGGGGAGCAGTACTTC.

V usage is TRBV18 and J usage is TRBJ2-2, with D maybe TRBD1 (5 bases). The V gene's germline CDR1 is KGHSH and CDR2 LQKENI. Trimming shortened V by 1 base and J by 0 bases, and 12 bases separated the two germline ends. The CDR3 covers 17 residues. CDR3 DNA: TGTGCCAGCTCACCACAACAGGCGAGTCCGAACACCGGGGAGCTGTTTTTT. Its protein product is CASSPQQASPNTGELFF.

CDR3 region: CASSLAWGAGEQYF. The CDR3, as DNA: TGTGCCAGCAGCTTAGCTTGGGGGGCGGGAGAGCAGTACTTC. V usage is TRBV7-2 and J usage is TRBJ2-5, with D perhaps matching TRBD2 (7 bases). CDR1 is SGHTA, CDR2 FQGNSA, per germline. V was cut by 0 bases and J by 11 bases, with 16 bases left in between. The CDR3 totals 14 residues.

The chain carries TRBV19 and TRBJ2-7; 8 bases line up with TRBD1. The germline gives CDR1 LNHDA, CDR2 SQIVND (reference sequence). CDR3 size: 15 residues. Germline trimming cut 5 bases from V and 4 bases from J; bases unmatched to any gene: 10. As DNA, the CDR3 is TGTGCCAGTAGTTTGTACGCGGGACAGGAATACGAGCAGTACTTC. Translation gives CASSLYAGQEYEQYF.

The chain joins TRBV11-3 to TRBJ2-5; perhaps TRBD2 as D (6 bases). With the DNA end fitting TRBJ2-7 better, the J assignment may be wrong. The CDR3 is 14 residues long. Germline loops: CDR1 SGHNT, CDR2 YENEEA. CDR3 in DNA: TGTGCCAGCAGCTTAGAGGGGACTGGTTACGAGCAGTACTTC. This encodes CASSLEGTGYEQYF.

This sequence joins TRBV5-4 and TRBJ1-2; maybe TRBD1 (6 bases). Between the trimmed V and J ends, which lost 3 bases and 1 base, there was a span of 22 bases. This CDR3 region has 18 residues. Germline V lookup: CDR1 SGHNT, CDR2 YYREEE (reference sequence). In DNA form, the CDR3 reads TGTGCCAGCAGCTCCGGACAGATCCGAGGTCCGAATAACTATGGCTACACCTTC. Amino acid sequence: CASSSGQIRGPNNYGYTF.

CDR3: CATRTSGLVGELFF. Here the CDR3 DNA reads TGTGCCACCCGCACTAGCGGTCTAGTGGGGGAGCTGTTTTTT. The rearrangement uses TRBV6-5 and TRBJ2-2, with 8 bases identical to TRBD2. Germline trimming cut 10 bases from V and 8 bases from J; bases unmatched to any gene: 12. The germline V gene encodes CDR1 MNHEY and CDR2 SVGAGI. CDR3 length: 14 residues.